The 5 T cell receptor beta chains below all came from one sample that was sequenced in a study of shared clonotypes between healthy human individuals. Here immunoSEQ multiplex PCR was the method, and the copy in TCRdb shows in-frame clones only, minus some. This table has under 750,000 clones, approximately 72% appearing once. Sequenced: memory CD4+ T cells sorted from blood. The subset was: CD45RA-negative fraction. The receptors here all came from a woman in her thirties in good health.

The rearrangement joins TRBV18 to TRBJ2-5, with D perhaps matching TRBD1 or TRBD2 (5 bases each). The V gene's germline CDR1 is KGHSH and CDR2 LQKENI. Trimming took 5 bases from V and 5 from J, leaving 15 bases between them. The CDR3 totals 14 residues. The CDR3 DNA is TGTGCCAGCTCAACTACTAGGGACGGGGAGACCCAGTACTTC. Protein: CASSTTRDGETQYF.

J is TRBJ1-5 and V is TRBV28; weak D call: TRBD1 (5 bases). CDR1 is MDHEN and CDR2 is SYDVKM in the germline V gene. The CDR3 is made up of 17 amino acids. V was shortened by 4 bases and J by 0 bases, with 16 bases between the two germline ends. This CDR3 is CASSSPRRGYSNQPQHF. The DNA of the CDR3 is TGTGCCAGCAGTTCACCCCGAAGGGGTTATAGCAATCAGCCCCAGCATTTT.

Here the CDR3 DNA reads TGTGCCAGCAGCCTGACGGTAGGGACTAGCGGGAGAAGTACCTTCTTC. This translates into CASSLTVGTSGRSTFF. This rearrangement joins TRBV5-6 to TRBJ2-1, with TRBD2 matching over 14 bases. The CDR3 is 16 amino acids. From germline, CDR1 is SGHDT and CDR2 YYEEEE. The trim removed 4 bases at V and 16 bases at J, leaving 16 bases unmatched. Full variable domain (rest looked up from reference TRBV5-6 and TRBJ2-1): DAGVTQSPTHLIKTRGQQVTLRCSPKSGHDTVSWYQQALGQGPQFIFQYYEEEERQRGNFPDRFSGHQFPNYSSELNVNALLLGDSALYLCASSLTVGTSGRSTFFGPGTRLTVL.

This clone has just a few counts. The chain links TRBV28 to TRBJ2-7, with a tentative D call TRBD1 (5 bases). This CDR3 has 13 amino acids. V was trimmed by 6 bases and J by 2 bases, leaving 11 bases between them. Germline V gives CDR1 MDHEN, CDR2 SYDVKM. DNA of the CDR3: TGTGCCAGCAGACCCGCGACAGCCTACGAGCAGTACTTC. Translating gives CASRPATAYEQYF. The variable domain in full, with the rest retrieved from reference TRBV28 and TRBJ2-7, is DVKVTQSSRYLVKRTGEKVFLECVQDMDHENMFWYRQDPGLGLRLIYFSYDVKMKEKGDIPEGYSVSREKKERFSLILESASTNQTSMYLCASRPATAYEQYFGPGTRLTVT.

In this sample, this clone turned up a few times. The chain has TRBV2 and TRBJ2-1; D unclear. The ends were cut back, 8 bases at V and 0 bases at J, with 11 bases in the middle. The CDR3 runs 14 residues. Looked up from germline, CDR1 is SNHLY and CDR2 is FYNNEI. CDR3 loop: CASASGFSYNEQFF. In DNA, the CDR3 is TGTGCCAGCGCGAGTGGATTCTCCTACAATGAGCAGTTCTTC.